This T cell receptor (beta chain) was observed in a study of breast tumors, draining lymph nodes, adjacent tissues. The lymph nodes were axillary draining lymph nodes from breast cancer patients. The V gene's germline CDR1 is MDHEN and CDR2 SYDVKM. The CDR3 totals 14 residues. The germline V and J ends were trimmed by 6 bases and 5 bases, with 16 bases remaining between them. With regard to this clonotype: Antigen specificity is unknown.

Points from the study as a whole: Tumor TCR diversity was below lymph nodes but above nontumor tissue. Tumor and nontumor repertoires were significantly more similar in luminal-like than in basal-like breast cancer. That most tumor T cells come from lymph nodes remained unproven. Findings are consistent with lymph node origin and intratumoral expansion of most tumor T cells.

From the multiplex PCR reads, TCRdb called clonotypes with MiXCR, one entry per CDR3 protein. The sample includes under 300,000 distinct CDR3 sequences, nearly 35% seen only once; the top ten take 3% to 4%. V and J are TRBV28 and TRBJ1-2; a weak D match, TRBD1 (6 bases). The sample consisted of axillary lymph node tissue. The TCR sequence derives from a female donor with breast cancer. Some clones in this sample may be carry-over from other donors' samples. The CDR3 coding sequence is TGTGCCAGCAGGGGGGACAAGCATCAATATGGCTACACCTTC. It encodes CASRGDKHQYGYTF.